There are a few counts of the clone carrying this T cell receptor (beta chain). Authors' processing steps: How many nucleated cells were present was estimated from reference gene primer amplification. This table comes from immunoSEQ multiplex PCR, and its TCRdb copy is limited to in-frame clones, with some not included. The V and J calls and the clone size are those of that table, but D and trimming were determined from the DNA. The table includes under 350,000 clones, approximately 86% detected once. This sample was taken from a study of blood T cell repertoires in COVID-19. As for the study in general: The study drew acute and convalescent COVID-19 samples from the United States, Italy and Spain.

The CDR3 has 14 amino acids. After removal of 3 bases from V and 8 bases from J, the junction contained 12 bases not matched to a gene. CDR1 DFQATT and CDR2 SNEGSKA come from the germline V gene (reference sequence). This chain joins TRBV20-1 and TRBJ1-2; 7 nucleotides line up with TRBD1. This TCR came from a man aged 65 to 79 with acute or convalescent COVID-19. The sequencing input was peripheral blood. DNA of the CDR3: TGCAGTGCTAGTTTCAGAGGGGGCAGTTCCGGCTACACCTTC. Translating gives CSASFRGGSSGYTF.